What follows are 2 T cell receptor beta chains derived from one specimen sequenced in a study of CD8+ T cells in alopecia areata. Sequencing used cDNA as its template, made by extracting RNA and reverse transcribing it. Profiled with immunoSEQ multiplex PCR; TCRdb holds only in-frame clones, not every one. The data contain roughly 150,000 clones, under 60% of them singletons. The sequenced sample was CD8+ T cells sorted from blood, obtained at week 0. These receptors were obtained from a human donor with alopecia areata.

This clone was detected once. V gene TRBV5-6 combines with J gene TRBJ1-5; D might be TRBD1 (6 bases). CDR3 size: 15 residues. The germline CDR1 and CDR2 sequences are SGHDT and YYEEEE. With 5 bases removed from V and 2 bases from J, the gap between germline ends came to 14 bases. CDR3 DNA sequence: TGTGCCAGCAGTGGGGGCGCGGACGGCAATCAGCCCCAGCATTTT. The encoded protein is CASSGGADGNQPQHF.

This clone appeared a few times. The chain carries TRBV29-1 and TRBJ2-1; D remains unclear. CDR3 length equals 10 residues. Per germline, CDR1 SQVTM and CDR2 ANQGSEA. V dropped 0 bases and J dropped 9 bases, with 3 bases sitting between them. Here the CDR3 reads CSVEEGEQFF. The CDR3 bases are TGCAGCGTTGAAGAAGGTGAGCAGTTCTTC.